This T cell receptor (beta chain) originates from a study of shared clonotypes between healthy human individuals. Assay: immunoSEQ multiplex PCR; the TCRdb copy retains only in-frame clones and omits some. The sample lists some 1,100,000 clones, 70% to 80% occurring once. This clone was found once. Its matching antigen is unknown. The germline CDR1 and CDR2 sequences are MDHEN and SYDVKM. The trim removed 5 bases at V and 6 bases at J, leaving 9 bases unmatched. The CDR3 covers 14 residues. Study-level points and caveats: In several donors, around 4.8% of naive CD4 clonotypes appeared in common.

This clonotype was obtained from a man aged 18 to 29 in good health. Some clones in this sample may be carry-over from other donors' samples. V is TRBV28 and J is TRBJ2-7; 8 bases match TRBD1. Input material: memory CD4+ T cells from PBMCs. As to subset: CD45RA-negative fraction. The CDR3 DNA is TGTGCCAGCAGTACCAGACAGGGGCCGGTCGAGCAGTACTTC. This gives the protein CASSTRQGPVEQYF.